This TCR beta chain was recovered during a study of cytomegalovirus exposure and HLA in healthy donors. Study conclusions and caveats: A later analysis found common viral pathogens apparently linked to several of the most significant clusters. One variant, a missense change in DCLRE1C, was linked in a later analysis to TCR beta V- and J-gene trimming. TCR sequences were mostly rare, though some public TCRs occurred in many donors.

V shed 4 bases, J shed 1 base, and the junction held 6 bases outside the gene matches. This CDR3 comprises 15 residues. Per germline, CDR1 SGHDT and CDR2 YYEEEE. Remarks on this clone: Its antigen is still unknown.

The PCR had 60 Vbeta and 13 Jbeta primers. The method was immunoSEQ multiplex PCR; TCRdb's version includes in-frame clones alone and lacks a portion of them. The sample has under 200,000 clones; 84% are singletons. Material: PBMCs. This chain links TRBV5-6 with TRBJ1-2; the match to TRBD1 covers 8 bases. The source is a man aged 25-45 years in good health and CMV-seronegative. CDR3 protein: CASSEGQDSNYGYTF. CDR3 in DNA: TGTGCCAGCAGCGAGGGACAGGATAGTAACTATGGCTACACCTTC.